This T cell receptor (beta chain) is from a study of siplizumab effects on memory and regulatory T cells. Roughly 100,000 TCR templates underwent assay in every sample. The method was immunoSEQ multiplex PCR; TCRdb's version includes in-frame clones alone and lacks a portion of them. The sample includes 100,000 or so clones, about 95% of them seen just once. The CDR3 is made up of 15 amino acids. V dropped 5 bases and J dropped 2 bases, with 15 bases sitting between them. Germline CDR1 is SGHTA and CDR2 is FQGNSA. A remark on this clone: Its matching antigen is unknown.

Study-wide findings and caveats: Siplizumab produced a significant drop in alloreactive sequences attributable to unstimulated CD4+ memory cells. The study did not confirm that proliferating Tregs from siplizumab cultures were suppressive. Naive T cells looked more diverse than memory cells and looked like major alloresponse contributors.

This receptor was identified in a human donor in good health. The chain couples TRBV7-2 to TRBJ1-2; possible D gene TRBD1, 5 bases. The sequenced material came from Tregs sorted from blood. The CDR3 here is CASSPDRFLNYGYTF. DNA for the CDR3: TGTGCCAGCAGCCCTGACAGATTCTTAAACTATGGCTACACCTTC.